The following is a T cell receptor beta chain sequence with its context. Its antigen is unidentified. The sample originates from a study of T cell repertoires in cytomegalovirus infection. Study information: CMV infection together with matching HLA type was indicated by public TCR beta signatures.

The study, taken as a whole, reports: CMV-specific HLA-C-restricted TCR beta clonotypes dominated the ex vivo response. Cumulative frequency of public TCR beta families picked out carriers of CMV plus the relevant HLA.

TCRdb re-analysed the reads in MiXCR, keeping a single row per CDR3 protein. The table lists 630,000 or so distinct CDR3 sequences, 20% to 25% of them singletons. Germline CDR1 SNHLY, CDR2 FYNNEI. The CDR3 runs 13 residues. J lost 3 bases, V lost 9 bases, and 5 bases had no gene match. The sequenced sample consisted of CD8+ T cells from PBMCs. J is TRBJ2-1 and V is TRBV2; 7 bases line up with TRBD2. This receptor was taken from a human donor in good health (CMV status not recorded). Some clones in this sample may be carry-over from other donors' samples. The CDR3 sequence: CARGGSVYNEQFF. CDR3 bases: TGTGCCAGGGGGGGGTCCGTCTACAATGAGCAGTTCTTC.